The rows below give T cell receptor beta chains drawn from one sample of a study of early T cells in non-severe SARS-CoV-2 infection. One entry per CDR3 protein results from TCRdb running MiXCR on the 5' RACE reads. The repertoire consists of 75,000 to 100,000 distinct CDR3 sequences, with around 14% occurring once and the leading ten covering more than 6.5%. The sequenced material came from whole blood. The source of these receptors is an adult who was a healthcare worker with PCR-confirmed SARS-CoV-2 infection or an uninfected control (not recorded which). CDR3s include the opening cysteine and the closing phenylalanine or tryptophan. The D gene is left open where the match is weak. Only part of the rows carry a size: once, few, many, or a class if the clone is expanded.

abundance,v_gene,d_gene,j_gene,CDR3nt,CDR3aa
.,TRBV6-2/TRBV6-3,TRBD2,TRBJ2-7,TGTGCCAGCACCCCTACGGGCGGACTAGCTTACGAGCAGTACTTC,CASTPTGGLAYEQYF
few,TRBV23-1,.,TRBJ2-5,TGCGCCAGCAGTCAATCGCTTCAAGAGACCCAGTACTTC,CASSQSLQETQYF
few,TRBV30,TRBD1,TRBJ2-1,TGTGCCTGGAGTGGAGACAGGGTCCCCTACAATGAGCAGTTCTTC,CAWSGDRVPYNEQFF
.,TRBV29-1,.,TRBJ2-5,TGCAGCGTTTTTGTGGAGACCCAGTACTTC,CSVFVETQYF
.,TRBV5-4,.,TRBJ2-1,TGTGCCAGCAGCCCCGTATCTTTGGGGTACAATGAGCAGTTCTTC,CASSPVSLGYNEQFF
few,TRBV28,.,TRBJ1-3,TGTGCCAGCACCACCCAAAACACCATATATTTT,CASTTQNTIYF
.,TRBV20-1,TRBD2,TRBJ2-1,TGCAGTGCTAGAGATCAAGGGAGGGTCAATGAGCAGTTCTTC,CSARDQGRVNEQFF
few,TRBV29-1,TRBD1,TRBJ2-1,TGCAGCATCCTACAGGGGGTCTTGGGCAATGAGCAGTTCTTC,CSILQGVLGNEQFF
.,TRBV9,.,TRBJ2-2,TGTGCCAGCAGCGTACGGGGGAACACCGGGGAGCTGTTTTTT,CASSVRGNTGELFF
few,TRBV20-1,.,TRBJ2-1,TGCAGTGCTAGAGGGGTTAATAGAAGGGATGAGCAGTTCTTC,CSARGVNRRDEQFF
.,TRBV29-1,.,TRBJ2-3,TGCAGCGTTGACCTCCGAAAGGGAGCAGATACGCAGTATTTT,CSVDLRKGADTQYF
few,TRBV12-3/TRBV12-4,TRBD1,TRBJ2-5,TGTGCCAGCAGTTTGACAGGGCGACAAGAGACCCAGTACTTC,CASSLTGRQETQYF
few,TRBV9,.,TRBJ1-1,TGTGCCAGCAGCGTAGAGGGGGACACTGAAGCTTTCTTT,CASSVEGDTEAFF
.,TRBV3-1,.,TRBJ1-3,TGTGCCAGCAGCCAAGGAGCAGGGACAAACACCATATATTTT,CASSQGAGTNTIYF
.,TRBV7-2,.,TRBJ2-3,TGTGCCAGCAGCCCCCGTGTGAGGGGCACAGATACGCAGTATTTT,CASSPRVRGTDTQYF
few,TRBV7-8,TRBD1,TRBJ2-7,TGTGCCAGCAGCGGGGACAGCCCCTACGAGCAGTACTTC,CASSGDSPYEQYF
.,TRBV12-3/TRBV12-4,.,TRBJ2-1,TGTGCCAGCAGTTTACCGCCGACTTCCGAGCAGTTCTTC,CASSLPPTSEQFF
few,TRBV6-4,.,TRBJ2-3,TGTGCCAGCAGTGATAGCGGAGCTCCAGATACGCAGTATTTT,CASSDSGAPDTQYF
few,TRBV19,.,TRBJ2-3,TGTGCCAGTAGTACGGCAGATACGCAGTATTTT,CASSTADTQYF
.,TRBV4-1,.,TRBJ2-7,TGCGCCAGCAGCCGAACATTGAATCCCGAGCAGTACTTC,CASSRTLNPEQYF
.,TRBV12-3/TRBV12-4,TRBD1,TRBJ1-1,TGTGCCAGCAGTTGGGACAGGGGAATTATTGGGTCGGAAGCTTTCTTT,CASSWDRGIIGSEAFF
.,TRBV7-9,TRBD2,TRBJ2-7,TGTGCCAGCAGCGCGGGGGTCCACGAGCAGTACTTC,CASSAGVHEQYF
.,TRBV7-9,.,TRBJ2-7,TGTGCCAGCAGCCCCACAGCTACCTTTGAGCAGTACTTC,CASSPTATFEQYF
many,TRBV11-2,.,TRBJ2-5,TGTGCCAGCAGCCCAGCTCCGGGGACCCAGTACTTC,CASSPAPGTQYF
few,TRBV18,.,TRBJ2-7,TGTGCCAGCTCACCCAGGGGTTCACTTAACGAGCAGTACTTC,CASSPRGSLNEQYF
once,TRBV19,.,TRBJ1-5,TGTGCCAGTAGTATACAACAGGGCCCGCAGCCCCAGCATTTT,CASSIQQGPQPQHF
.,TRBV5-1,.,TRBJ1-2,TGCGCCAGCAGCTCTCAGGGCGGAGAAGTCCAAGGCTACACCTTC,CASSSQGGEVQGYTF
.,TRBV5-1,.,TRBJ1-1,TGCGCCAGCAGCTGGGGAGGGGATGAAGCTTTCTTT,CASSWGGDEAFF